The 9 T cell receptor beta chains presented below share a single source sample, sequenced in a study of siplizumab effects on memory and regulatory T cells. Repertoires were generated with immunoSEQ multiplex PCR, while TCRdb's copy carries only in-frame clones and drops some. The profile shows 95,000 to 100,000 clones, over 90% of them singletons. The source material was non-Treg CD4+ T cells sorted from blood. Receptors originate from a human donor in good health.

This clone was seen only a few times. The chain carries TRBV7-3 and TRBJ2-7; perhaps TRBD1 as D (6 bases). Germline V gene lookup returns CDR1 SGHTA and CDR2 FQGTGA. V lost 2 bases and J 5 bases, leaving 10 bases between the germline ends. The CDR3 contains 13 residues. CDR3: CASSLLRGHEQYF. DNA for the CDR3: TGTGCCAGCAGCTTACTCAGGGGCCACGAGCAGTACTTC.

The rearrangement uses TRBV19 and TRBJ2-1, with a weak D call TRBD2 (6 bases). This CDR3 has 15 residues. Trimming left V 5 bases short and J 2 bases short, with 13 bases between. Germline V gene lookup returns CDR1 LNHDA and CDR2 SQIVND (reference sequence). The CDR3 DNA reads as TGTGCCAGTAGTGTCCGGGACTTCGCCTACAATGAGCAGTTCTTC. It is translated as CASSVRDFAYNEQFF.

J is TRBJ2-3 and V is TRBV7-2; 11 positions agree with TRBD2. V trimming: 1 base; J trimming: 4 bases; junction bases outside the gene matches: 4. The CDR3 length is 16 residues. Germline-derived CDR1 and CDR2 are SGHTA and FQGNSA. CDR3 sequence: CASSLVLAGGADTQYF. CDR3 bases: TGTGCCAGCAGCTTAGTCCTAGCGGGAGGCGCAGATACGCAGTATTTT.

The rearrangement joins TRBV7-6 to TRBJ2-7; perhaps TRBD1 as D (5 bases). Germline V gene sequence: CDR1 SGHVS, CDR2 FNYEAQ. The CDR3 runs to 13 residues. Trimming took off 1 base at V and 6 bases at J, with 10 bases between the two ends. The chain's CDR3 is CASSLVVGAEQYF. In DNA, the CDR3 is TGTGCCAGCAGCTTAGTCGTTGGGGCCGAGCAGTACTTC.

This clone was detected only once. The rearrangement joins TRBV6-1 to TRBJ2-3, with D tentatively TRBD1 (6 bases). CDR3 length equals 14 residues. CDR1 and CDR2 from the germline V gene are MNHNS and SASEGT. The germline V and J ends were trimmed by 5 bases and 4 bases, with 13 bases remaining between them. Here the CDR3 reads CASSKQGPADTQYF. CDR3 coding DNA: TGTGCCAGCAGTAAACAGGGACCCGCAGATACGCAGTATTTT.

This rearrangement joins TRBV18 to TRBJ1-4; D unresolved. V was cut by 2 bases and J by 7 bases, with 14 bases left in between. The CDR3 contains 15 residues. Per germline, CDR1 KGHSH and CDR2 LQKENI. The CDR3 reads CASSPDLQLGEKLFF. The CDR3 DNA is TGTGCCAGCTCACCAGACTTACAGCTTGGTGAAAAACTGTTTTTT.

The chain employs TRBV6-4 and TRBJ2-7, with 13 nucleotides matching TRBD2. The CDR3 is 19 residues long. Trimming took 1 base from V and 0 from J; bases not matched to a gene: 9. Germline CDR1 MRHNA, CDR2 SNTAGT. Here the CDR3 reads CASSDWGVLAGGPSYEQYF. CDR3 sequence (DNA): TGTGCCAGCAGTGACTGGGGGGTACTAGCGGGAGGGCCCTCCTACGAGCAGTACTTC.

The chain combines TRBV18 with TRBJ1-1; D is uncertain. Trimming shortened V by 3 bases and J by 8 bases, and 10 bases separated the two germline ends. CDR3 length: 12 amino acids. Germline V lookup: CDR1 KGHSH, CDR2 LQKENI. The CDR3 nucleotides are TGTGCCAGCTCACCCCTTAATTCCGAAGCTTTCTTT. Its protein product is CASSPLNSEAFF.

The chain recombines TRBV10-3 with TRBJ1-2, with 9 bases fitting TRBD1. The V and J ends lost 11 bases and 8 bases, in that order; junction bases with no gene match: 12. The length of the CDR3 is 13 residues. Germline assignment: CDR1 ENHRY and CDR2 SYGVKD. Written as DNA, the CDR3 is TGTGCCGGCCGGGACAGGGAGTATCAGGGCTACACCTTC. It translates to CAGRDREYQGYTF.